The 25 T cell receptor beta chains below come from one sample, sequenced in a study of cytomegalovirus exposure and HLA in healthy donors. PCR employed 60 Vbeta and 13 Jbeta primers. Method: immunoSEQ multiplex PCR; TCRdb's copy keeps in-frame clones and lacks some. The sample gives under 200,000 clones, about 81% of which show up once; 0.96% is in the top ten. Input material: PBMCs. These receptors all stem from a girl aged 2-10 years in good health and CMV-seropositive.

The rearrangement links TRBV10-3 to TRBJ2-2; D might be TRBD2 (5 bases). The germline V gene encodes CDR1 ENHRY and CDR2 SYGVKD. This CDR3 comprises 16 residues. V lost 3 bases and J 1 base, leaving 12 bases between the germline ends. The CDR3 coding sequence is TGTGCCATCAGTGAAAGCCCAGCGGTGAACACCGGGGAGCTGTTTTTT. This sequence encodes CAISESPAVNTGELFF.

The rearrangement links TRBV7-3 to TRBJ2-3; 7 bases are a match to TRBD2. The J segment lost 6 bases and the V segment lost 5 bases, leaving 8 bases of the junction unmatched. Germline CDR1 is SGHTA and CDR2 is FQGTGA. The CDR3 is 14 residues long. CDR3 protein: CASSEIFGGDTQYF. As DNA, the CDR3 is TGTGCCAGCAGCGAGATTTTCGGGGGGGATACGCAGTATTTT.

The rearrangement links TRBV6-1 to TRBJ1-4, with D perhaps matching TRBD1 (5 bases). The CDR3 length is 14 residues. Trimming cost V 4 bases and J 4 bases, with 10 bases left between them. CDR1 and CDR2 (germline): MNHNS, SASEGT. The CDR3 nucleotides read TGTGCCAGCAGTGTTCACAGGTTTAATGAAAAACTGTTTTTT. The encoded protein is CASSVHRFNEKLFF.

The CDR3 loop is CASTPEDFNLYNEQFF. Here the CDR3 DNA reads TGTGCCAGTACCCCCGAGGACTTCAACCTCTACAATGAGCAGTTCTTC. The chain couples TRBV19 to TRBJ2-1; D might be TRBD2 (5 bases). Trimming stripped 7 bases from V and 3 bases from J, with 19 bases between. This CDR3 is 16 amino acids long. Germline values: CDR1 LNHDA, CDR2 SQIVND (reference sequence). The full variable domain, with the rest looked up from reference TRBV19 and TRBJ2-1, is DGGITQSPKYLFRKEGQNVTLSCEQNLNHDAMYWYRQDPGQGLRLIYYSQIVNDFQKGDIAEGYSVSREKKESFPLTVTSAQKNPTAFYLCASTPEDFNLYNEQFFGPGTRLTVL.

The chain has TRBV18 and TRBJ1-1; 7 bases are shared with TRBD1. The J segment lost 6 bases and the V segment lost 8 bases, leaving 6 bases of the junction unmatched. Germline CDR1 is KGHSH and CDR2 is LQKENI. CDR3 size: 12 residues. CDR3 amino acids: CASATGAAEAFF. CDR3 DNA sequence: TGTGCCAGCGCTACAGGGGCTGCTGAAGCTTTCTTT.

This clone was counted between two and nine times. This chain connects TRBV5-1 to TRBJ1-3; D is unclear. The germline V gene encodes CDR1 SGHRS and CDR2 YFSETQ. The CDR3 spans 15 residues. V shed 4 bases and J shed 0 bases, with 11 bases lying between them. CDR3 sequence: CASSPDGNSGNTIYF. The CDR3, as DNA: TGCGCCAGCAGCCCGGACGGGAACTCTGGAAACACCATATATTTT.

The V call is TRBV28, the J call TRBJ1-4, with D tentatively TRBD1 (6 bases). The germline CDR1 and CDR2 sequences are MDHEN and SYDVKM. Trimming removed 2 bases from V and 5 bases from J, with 12 bases in between. The CDR3 is 15 amino acids. The CDR3 sequence: CASSLGQIQNEKLFF. DNA of the CDR3: TGTGCCAGCAGTTTAGGACAGATTCAAAATGAAAAACTGTTTTTT. Full variable domain (rest looked up from reference TRBV28 and TRBJ1-4): DVKVTQSSRYLVKRTGEKVFLECVQDMDHENMFWYRQDPGLGLRLIYFSYDVKMKEKGDIPEGYSVSREKKERFSLILESASTNQTSMYLCASSLGQIQNEKLFFGSGTQLSVL.

The rearrangement links TRBV20-1 to TRBJ1-2; D not certain. Germline assignment: CDR1 DFQATT and CDR2 SNEGSKA (reference sequence). The CDR3 spans 10 residues. Between the trimmed V and J ends, which lost 3 bases and 8 bases, there was a span of 7 bases. DNA of the CDR3: TGCAGTGCTAGTACTCTCGGCTACACCTTC. The encoded protein is CSASTLGYTF.

The chain is built from TRBV20-1 and TRBJ1-1, with D unresolved. CDR3 length equals 11 residues. V shed 8 bases and J shed 5 bases, with 12 bases lying between them. Germline V CDR1 and CDR2: DFQATT, SNEGSKA (reference sequence). Here the CDR3 DNA reads TGCAGTCCTGGGAGTGTTACTGAAGCTTTCTTT. Its protein is CSPGSVTEAFF.

The gene calls are TRBV7-3 and TRBJ1-1; 7 positions agree with TRBD1. V lost 5 bases and J lost 3; bases outside the gene matches: 9. This CDR3 is 15 amino acids long. Looked up from germline, CDR1 is SGHTA and CDR2 is FQGTGA. CDR3: CASSPDPGTDTEAFF. For the CDR3, the DNA is TGTGCCAGCAGCCCTGACCCCGGGACAGACACTGAAGCTTTCTTT.

This clone was seen only a few times. This chain links TRBV2 with TRBJ2-1; tentative D call: TRBD2 (6 bases). In germline, CDR1 is SNHLY, CDR2 FYNNEI. The CDR3 spans 16 residues. Trimming cost V 6 bases and J 2 bases, with 17 bases left between them. The CDR3 protein is CASSLRRGTPYNEQFF. The CDR3 DNA reads as TGTGCCAGCAGCCTTAGGCGGGGTACCCCCTACAATGAGCAGTTCTTC. The entire variable domain, with the rest obtained from reference TRBV2 and TRBJ2-1, is as follows: EPEVTQTPSHQVTQMGQEVILRCVPISNHLYFYWYRQILGQKVEFLVSFYNNEISEKSEIFDDQFSVERPDGSNFTLKIRSTKLEDSAMYFCASSLRRGTPYNEQFFGPGTRLTVL.

The genes are TRBV29-1 and TRBJ2-2; TRBD2 matches at 9 bases. Germline CDR1 reads SQVTM; CDR2 reads ANQGSEA. This CDR3 is 14 amino acids long. With 5 bases clipped from V and 7 bases from J, the junction kept 8 bases outside the gene matches. DNA of the CDR3: TGCAGCGTTCCTCTAGCGGGAACGGGCGGGGAGCTGTTTTTT. Its protein is CSVPLAGTGGELFF.

In this sample, this clone turned up a few times. V is TRBV5-1 and J is TRBJ2-1; 11 bases are a match to TRBD2. Germline V gene data show CDR1 as SGHRS and CDR2 as YFSETQ. The V and J ends lost 4 bases and 3 bases, in that order; junction bases with no gene match: 6. There are 16 residues in the CDR3. The CDR3 DNA reads as TGCGCCAGCAGCCTGACGGGGACTAGCGGCTACAATGAGCAGTTCTTC. Translation gives CASSLTGTSGYNEQFF.

The chain's CDR3 is CAFRETGEKLFF. The CDR3, as DNA: TGTGCCTTCAGAGAGACAGGTGAAAAACTGTTTTTT. The genes are TRBV30 and TRBJ1-4, with D possibly TRBD1 on 6 matching bases. Trimming pared 7 bases from V and 7 bases from J, leaving 13 bases between. The CDR3 spans 12 residues. Germline CDR1 reads GTSNPN; CDR2 reads SVGIG (reference sequence).

This clone appeared a few times. This chain links TRBV6-4 with TRBJ2-3; D is uncertain. CDR3 length: 14 residues. V gave up 0 bases and J gave up 10 bases, with 14 bases separating them. Germline V CDR1 and CDR2: MRHNA, SNTAGT. The CDR3 loop reads CASSDSRSASAQYF. DNA of the CDR3: TGTGCCAGCAGTGACTCGAGGTCCGCCTCAGCGCAGTATTTT.

This clone appeared a few times. The rearrangement joins TRBV15 to TRBJ2-7; 8 nucleotides line up with TRBD1. The CDR3 spans 13 residues. V lost 5 bases to trimming and J lost 6 bases; unmatched junction nucleotides: 6. Per the germline V gene, CDR1 is LNHNV and CDR2 is YYDKDF (reference sequence). CDR3 loop: CATSGLTGGEQYF. In DNA form, the CDR3 reads TGTGCCACCAGCGGACTCACAGGGGGCGAGCAGTACTTC.

This clone was seen a handful of times. This chain connects TRBV28 to TRBJ2-1; 13 bases fit TRBD2. This CDR3 has 17 amino acids. The germline gives CDR1 MDHEN, CDR2 SYDVKM. Germline trimming cut 6 bases from V and 6 bases from J; bases unmatched to any gene: 11. Here the CDR3 reads CASRSHATSGRANEQFF. The DNA for the CDR3 is TGTGCCAGCAGGTCCCACGCTACTAGCGGGAGGGCCAATGAGCAGTTCTTC.

J is TRBJ2-3 and V is TRBV30; 8 bases are shared with TRBD1. The CDR3 is 14 amino acids. Germline V lookup: CDR1 GTSNPN, CDR2 SVGIG (reference sequence). J was trimmed by 5 bases and V by 4 bases; bases with no gene match: 8. The CDR3 reads CAWTGQGAGDTQYF. As DNA, the CDR3 is TGTGCCTGGACAGGACAGGGAGCGGGAGATACGCAGTATTTT.

The chain has TRBV4-1 and TRBJ2-3; the D gene is possibly TRBD1 (5 bases). Trimming stripped 1 base from V and 6 bases from J, with 11 bases between. Germline lookup yields CDR1 MGHRA and CDR2 YSYEKL. The CDR3 loop spans 14 amino acids. CDR3 bases: TGCGCCAGCAGCCAAGTAAGCAGGGCGGATACGCAGTATTTT. Residues: CASSQVSRADTQYF.

The chain couples TRBV7-8 to TRBJ1-4; TRBD1 matches 9 bases. Germline CDR1 is SGHVS and CDR2 is FQNEAQ. This CDR3 contains 14 residues. Trimming cost V 5 bases and J 5 bases; bases outside gene matches: 3. The CDR3 sequence is CASSQQGANEKLFF. CDR3 DNA: TGTGCCAGCAGCCAACAGGGGGCCAATGAAAAACTGTTTTTT.

The chain joins TRBV19 to TRBJ1-2; 7 nucleotides line up with TRBD1. CDR1 LNHDA and CDR2 SQIVND come from the germline V gene (reference sequence). Trimming cost V 6 bases and J 8 bases; bases outside gene matches: 9. The CDR3 is 13 residues long. CDR3: CASSLVTGTGYTF. CDR3 sequence (DNA): TGTGCCAGTAGCCTTGTGACAGGGACCGGCTACACCTTC. Combining the CDR3 with reference TRBV19 and TRBJ1-2 gives the whole variable domain DGGITQSPKYLFRKEGQNVTLSCEQNLNHDAMYWYRQDPGQGLRLIYYSQIVNDFQKGDIAEGYSVSREKKESFPLTVTSAQKNPTAFYLCASSLVTGTGYTFGSGTRLTVV.

The V and J genes are TRBV7-9 and TRBJ2-1, with a tentative D call TRBD2 (5 bases). The CDR3 covers 14 residues. Trimming cost V 5 bases and J 12 bases, with 20 bases left between them. Germline V gives CDR1 SEHNR, CDR2 FQNEAQ (reference sequence). The CDR3 DNA reads as TGTGCCAGCAGCGGGTACTACGAACTAGAAGGGCAGTTCTTC. This encodes CASSGYYELEGQFF.

This sequence joins TRBV28 and TRBJ1-5; 7 bases line up with TRBD1. The germline gives CDR1 MDHEN, CDR2 SYDVKM. V shed 4 bases, J shed 3 bases, and the junction held 3 bases outside the gene matches. The CDR3 covers 14 residues. CDR3 loop: CASSYRGNNQPQHF. The DNA of the CDR3 is TGTGCCAGCAGTTACAGGGGTAACAATCAGCCCCAGCATTTT.

This clone was picked up one time. This chain connects TRBV6-1 to TRBJ2-1; 10 bases line up with TRBD2. The V and J ends lost 3 bases and 8 bases, in that order; junction bases with no gene match: 7. The CDR3 spans 15 residues. Looked up from germline, CDR1 is MNHNS and CDR2 is SASEGT. The CDR3 DNA sequence: TGTGCCAGCAGTGAGCGTCTAGCGGGAGCCCATGAGCAGTTCTTC. This gives the protein CASSERLAGAHEQFF.

V and J are TRBV30 and TRBJ2-1, with D possibly TRBD2 on 5 matching bases. V gave up 1 base and J gave up 8 bases, with 15 bases separating them. The CDR3 is made up of 14 amino acids. The germline CDR1 and CDR2 sequences are GTSNPN and SVGIG (reference sequence). CDR3 sequence reads: CAWSALDKGHEQFF. CDR3 bases: TGTGCCTGGAGTGCACTAGATAAAGGTCATGAGCAGTTCTTC.